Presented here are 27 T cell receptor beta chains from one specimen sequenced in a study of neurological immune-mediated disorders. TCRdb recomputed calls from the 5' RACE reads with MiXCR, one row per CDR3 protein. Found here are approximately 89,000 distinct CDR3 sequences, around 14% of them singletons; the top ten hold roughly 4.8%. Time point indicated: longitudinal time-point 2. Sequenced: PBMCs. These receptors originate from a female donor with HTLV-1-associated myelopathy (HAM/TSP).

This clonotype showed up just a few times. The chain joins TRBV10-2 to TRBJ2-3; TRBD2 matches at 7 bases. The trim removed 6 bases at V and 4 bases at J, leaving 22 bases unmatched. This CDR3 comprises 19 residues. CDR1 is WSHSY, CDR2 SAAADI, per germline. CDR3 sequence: CASSSISPTRGTSPDTQYF. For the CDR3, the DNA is TGCGCCAGCAGCAGCATATCCCCTACGCGGGGGACCTCTCCAGATACGCAGTATTTT.

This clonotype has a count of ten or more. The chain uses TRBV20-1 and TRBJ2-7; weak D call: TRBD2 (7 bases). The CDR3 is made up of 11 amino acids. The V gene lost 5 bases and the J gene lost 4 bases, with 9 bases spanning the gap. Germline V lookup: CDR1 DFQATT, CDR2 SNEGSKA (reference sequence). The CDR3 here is CSARGAYEQYF. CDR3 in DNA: TGCAGTGCTCGGGGGGCGTACGAGCAGTACTTC.

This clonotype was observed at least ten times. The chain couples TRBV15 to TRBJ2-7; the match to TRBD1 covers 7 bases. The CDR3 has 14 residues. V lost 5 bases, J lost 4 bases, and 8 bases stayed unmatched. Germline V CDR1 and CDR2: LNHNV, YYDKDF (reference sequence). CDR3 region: CATSGPGTEYEQYF. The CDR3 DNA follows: TGTGCCACCAGCGGGCCCGGGACAGAGTACGAGCAGTACTTC.

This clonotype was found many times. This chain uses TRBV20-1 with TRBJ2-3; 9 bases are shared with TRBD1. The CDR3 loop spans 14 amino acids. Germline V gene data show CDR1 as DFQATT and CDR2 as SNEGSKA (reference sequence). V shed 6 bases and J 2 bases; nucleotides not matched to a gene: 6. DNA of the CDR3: TGCAGTGCCACGGGACAGGGTTACACAGATACGCAGTATTTT. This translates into CSATGQGYTDTQYF.

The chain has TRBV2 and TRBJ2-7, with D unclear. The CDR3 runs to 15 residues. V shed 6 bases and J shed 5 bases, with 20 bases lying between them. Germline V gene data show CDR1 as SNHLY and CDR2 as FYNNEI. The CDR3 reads CASSSDIPNSHEQYF. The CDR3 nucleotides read TGTGCCAGCAGCTCGGATATTCCAAATTCCCACGAGCAGTACTTC.

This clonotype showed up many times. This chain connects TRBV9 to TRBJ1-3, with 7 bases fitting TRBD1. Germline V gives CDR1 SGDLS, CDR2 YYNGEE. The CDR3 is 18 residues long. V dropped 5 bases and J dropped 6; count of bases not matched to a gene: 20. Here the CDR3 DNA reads TGTGCCAGCAGGATCCGGGACAGTGGGACTCTCTGTGAAAACACCATATATTTT. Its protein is CASRIRDSGTLCENTIYF.

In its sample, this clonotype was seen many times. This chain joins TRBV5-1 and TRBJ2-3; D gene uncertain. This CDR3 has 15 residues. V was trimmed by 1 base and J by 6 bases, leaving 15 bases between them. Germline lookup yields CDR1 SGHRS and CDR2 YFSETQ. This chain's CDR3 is CASSLSTPNGDTQYF. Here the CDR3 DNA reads TGCGCCAGCAGCTTGTCCACCCCTAACGGGGATACGCAGTATTTT. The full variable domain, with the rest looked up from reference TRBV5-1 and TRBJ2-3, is KAGVTQTPRYLIKTRGQQVTLSCSPISGHRSVSWYQQTPGQGLQFLFEYFSETQRNKGNFPGRFSGRQFSNSRSEMNVSTLELGDSALYLCASSLSTPNGDTQYFGPGTRLTVL.

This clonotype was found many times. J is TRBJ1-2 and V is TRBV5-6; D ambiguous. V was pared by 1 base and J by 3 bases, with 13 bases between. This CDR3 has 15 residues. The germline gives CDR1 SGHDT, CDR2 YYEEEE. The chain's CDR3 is CASSLTATYYYGYTF. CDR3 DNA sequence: TGTGCCAGCAGCTTGACAGCGACCTACTACTATGGCTACACCTTC.

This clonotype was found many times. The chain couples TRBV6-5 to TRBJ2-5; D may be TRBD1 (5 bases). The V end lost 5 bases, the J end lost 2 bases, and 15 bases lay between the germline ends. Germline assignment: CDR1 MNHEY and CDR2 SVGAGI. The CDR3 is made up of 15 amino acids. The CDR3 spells CASSAIHRSQETQYF. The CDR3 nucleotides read TGTGCCAGCAGTGCTATCCACAGGAGTCAAGAGACCCAGTACTTC.

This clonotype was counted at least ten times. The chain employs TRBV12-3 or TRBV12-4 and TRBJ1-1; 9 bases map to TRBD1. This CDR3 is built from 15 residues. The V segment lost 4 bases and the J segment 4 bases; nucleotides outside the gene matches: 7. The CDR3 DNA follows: TGTGCCAGCAGTTCAACAGGGGGCGCAGGCACTGAAGCTTTCTTT. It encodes CASSSTGGAGTEAFF.

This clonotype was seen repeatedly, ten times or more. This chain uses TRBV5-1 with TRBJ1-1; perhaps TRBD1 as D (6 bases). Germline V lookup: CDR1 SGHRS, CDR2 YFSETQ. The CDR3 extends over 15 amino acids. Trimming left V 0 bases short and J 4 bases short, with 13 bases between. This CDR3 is CASSLDRRGGTEAFF. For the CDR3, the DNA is TGCGCCAGCAGCTTGGATCGTCGAGGGGGCACTGAAGCTTTCTTT.

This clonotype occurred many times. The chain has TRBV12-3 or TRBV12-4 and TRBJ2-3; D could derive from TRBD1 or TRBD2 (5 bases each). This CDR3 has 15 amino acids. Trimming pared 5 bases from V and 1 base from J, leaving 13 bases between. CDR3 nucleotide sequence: TGTGCCAGCAGTCCCTGGGGGAGCGGCACAGATACGCAGTATTTT. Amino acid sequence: CASSPWGSGTDTQYF.

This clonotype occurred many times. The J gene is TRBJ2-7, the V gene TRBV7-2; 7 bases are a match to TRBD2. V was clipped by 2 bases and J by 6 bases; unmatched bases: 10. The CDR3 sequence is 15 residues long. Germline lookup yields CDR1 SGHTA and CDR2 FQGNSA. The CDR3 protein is CASSLTGGGTIEQYF. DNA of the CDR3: TGTGCCAGCAGCTTAACGGGCGGGGGTACAATCGAGCAGTACTTC.

The CDR3 region is CASSFPGNQPQHF. The CDR3, as DNA: TGTGCCAGCAGCTTCCCGGGCAATCAGCCCCAGCATTTT. The rearrangement uses TRBV7-8 and TRBJ1-5; D is ambiguous. The CDR3 loop spans 13 amino acids. Germline loops: CDR1 SGHVS, CDR2 FQNEAQ. Trimming took 3 bases from V and 2 from J, leaving 5 bases between them.

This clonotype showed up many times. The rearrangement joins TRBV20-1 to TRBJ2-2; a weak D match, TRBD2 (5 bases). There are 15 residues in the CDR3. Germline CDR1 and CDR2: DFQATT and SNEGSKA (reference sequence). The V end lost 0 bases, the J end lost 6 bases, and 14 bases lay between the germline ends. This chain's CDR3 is CSARDDVPGSGELFF. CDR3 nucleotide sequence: TGCAGTGCTAGAGACGACGTTCCGGGGTCCGGGGAGCTGTTTTTT.

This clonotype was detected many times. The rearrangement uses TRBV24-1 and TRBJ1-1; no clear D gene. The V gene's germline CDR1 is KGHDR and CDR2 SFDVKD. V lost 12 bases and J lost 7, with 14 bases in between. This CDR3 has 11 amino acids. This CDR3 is CAALRENEAFF. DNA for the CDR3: TGTGCCGCCCTACGCGAAAATGAAGCTTTCTTT.

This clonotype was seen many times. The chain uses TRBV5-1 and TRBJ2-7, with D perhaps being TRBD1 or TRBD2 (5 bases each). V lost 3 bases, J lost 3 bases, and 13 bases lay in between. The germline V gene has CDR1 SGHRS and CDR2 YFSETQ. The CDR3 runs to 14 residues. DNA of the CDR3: TGCGCCAGCAGCTCAGCCGGGGCCAACTACGAGCAGTACTTC. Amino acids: CASSSAGANYEQYF.

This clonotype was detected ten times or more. The CDR3 nucleotides are TGCGCCAGCAGCTTGGCCGACAGGACGAGCACAGATACGCAGTATTTT. Encoded protein: CASSLADRTSTDTQYF. This rearrangement joins TRBV5-1 to TRBJ2-3; D may be TRBD1 (6 bases). In germline, CDR1 is SGHRS, CDR2 YFSETQ. V was trimmed by 0 bases and J by 0 bases, leaving 11 bases between them. The CDR3 consists of 16 residues.

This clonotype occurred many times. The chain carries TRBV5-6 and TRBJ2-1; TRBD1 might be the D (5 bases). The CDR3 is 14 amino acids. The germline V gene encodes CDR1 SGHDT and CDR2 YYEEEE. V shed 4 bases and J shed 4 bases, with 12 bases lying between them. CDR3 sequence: CASSRQLLYNEQFF. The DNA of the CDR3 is TGTGCCAGCAGCCGACAGCTCCTATACAATGAGCAGTTCTTC. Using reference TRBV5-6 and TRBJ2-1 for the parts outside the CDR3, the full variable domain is DAGVTQSPTHLIKTRGQQVTLRCSPKSGHDTVSWYQQALGQGPQFIFQYYEEEERQRGNFPDRFSGHQFPNYSSELNVNALLLGDSALYLCASSRQLLYNEQFFGPGTRLTVL.

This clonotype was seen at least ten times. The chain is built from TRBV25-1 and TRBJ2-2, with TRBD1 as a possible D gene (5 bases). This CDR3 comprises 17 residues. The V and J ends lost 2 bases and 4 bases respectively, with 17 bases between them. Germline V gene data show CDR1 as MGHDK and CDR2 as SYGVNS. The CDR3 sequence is CASSEIWAGSATGELFF. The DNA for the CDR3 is TGTGCCAGCAGTGAAATATGGGCAGGGTCGGCCACCGGGGAGCTGTTTTTT.

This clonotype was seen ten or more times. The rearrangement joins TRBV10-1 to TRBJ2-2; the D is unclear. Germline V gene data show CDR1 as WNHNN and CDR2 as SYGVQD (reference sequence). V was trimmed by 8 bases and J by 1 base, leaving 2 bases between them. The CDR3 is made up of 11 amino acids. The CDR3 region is CASGNTGELFF. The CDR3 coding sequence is TGCGCCAGCGGGAACACCGGGGAGCTGTTTTTT.

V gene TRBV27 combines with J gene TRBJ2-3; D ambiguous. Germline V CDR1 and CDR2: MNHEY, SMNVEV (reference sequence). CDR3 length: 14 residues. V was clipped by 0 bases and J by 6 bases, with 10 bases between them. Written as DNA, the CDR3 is TGTGCCAGCAGTTTATCAGACCTAATGGATACGCAGTATTTT. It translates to CASSLSDLMDTQYF.

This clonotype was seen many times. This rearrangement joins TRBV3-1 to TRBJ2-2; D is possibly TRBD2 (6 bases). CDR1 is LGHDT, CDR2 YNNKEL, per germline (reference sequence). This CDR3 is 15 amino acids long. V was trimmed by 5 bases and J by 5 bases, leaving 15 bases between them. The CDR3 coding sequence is TGTGCCAGCAGCTCACACGTAGCGGTGACCGGGGAGCTGTTTTTT. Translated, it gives CASSSHVAVTGELFF.

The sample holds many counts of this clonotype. CDR3 sequence reads: CASSLIFGYEQYF. CDR3 bases: TGCGCCAGCAGCTTGATTTTCGGTTACGAGCAGTACTTC. The chain has TRBV5-1 and TRBJ2-7, with D uncertain. Germline V gene data show CDR1 as SGHRS and CDR2 as YFSETQ. The V and J ends lost 1 base and 4 bases respectively, with 9 bases between them. The CDR3 loop spans 13 amino acids.

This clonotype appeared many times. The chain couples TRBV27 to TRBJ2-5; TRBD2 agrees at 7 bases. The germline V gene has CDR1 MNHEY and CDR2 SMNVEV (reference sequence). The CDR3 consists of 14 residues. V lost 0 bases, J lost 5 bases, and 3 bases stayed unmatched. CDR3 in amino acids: CASSLSTSAETQYF. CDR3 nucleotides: TGTGCCAGCAGTTTATCTACTAGCGCGGAGACCCAGTACTTC.

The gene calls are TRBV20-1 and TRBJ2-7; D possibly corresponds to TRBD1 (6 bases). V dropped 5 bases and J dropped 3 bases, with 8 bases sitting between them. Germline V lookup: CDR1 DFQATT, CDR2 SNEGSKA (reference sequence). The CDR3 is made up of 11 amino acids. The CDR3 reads CSASQGYEQYF. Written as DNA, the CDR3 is TGCAGTGCTTCACAGGGCTACGAGCAGTACTTC.

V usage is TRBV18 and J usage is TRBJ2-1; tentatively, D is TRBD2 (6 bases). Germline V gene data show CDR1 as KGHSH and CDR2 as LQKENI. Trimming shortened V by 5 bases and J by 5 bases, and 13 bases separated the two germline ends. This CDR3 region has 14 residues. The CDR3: CASSTRRGDNEQFF. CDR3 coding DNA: TGTGCCAGCTCAACGAGGCGGGGCGACAATGAGCAGTTCTTC.